One and the same sample provided the 11 T cell receptor beta chains below, sequenced in a study of shared clonotypes between healthy human individuals. Libraries were prepared by immunoSEQ multiplex PCR; TCRdb keeps only in-frame clonotypes and omits some of them. The sample consists of some 300,000 clones, around 79% of them appearing once. The sequencing input was memory CD4+ T cells sorted from blood. The subset is: CD45RA-negative fraction. The receptors here all came from a man aged 30 to 39 in good health.

The table lists this clone with a few counts. Additional DNA sequences in this sample encode the identical CDR3. The chain recombines TRBV30 with TRBJ1-5, with D uncertain. V was trimmed by 3 bases and J by 1 base, leaving 7 bases between them. The CDR3 length is 13 residues. Per the germline V gene, CDR1 is GTSNPN and CDR2 is SVGIG (reference sequence). CDR3 sequence reads: CAWSGQSNQPQHF. CDR3 nucleotides: TGTGCCTGGAGCGGTCAGAGCAATCAGCCCCAGCATTTT.

This clone was counted a few times. The chain is built from TRBV20-1 and TRBJ1-1; D remains unclear. This CDR3 comprises 11 residues. CDR1 DFQATT and CDR2 SNEGSKA come from the germline V gene (reference sequence). The V end lost 3 bases, the J end lost 4 bases, and 6 bases lay between the germline ends. The CDR3 is CSASQATEAFF. The CDR3 coding sequence is TGCAGTGCTAGTCAAGCCACTGAAGCTTTCTTT.

The V and J genes are TRBV2 and TRBJ2-1, with a weak D call TRBD2 (6 bases). CDR1 is SNHLY, CDR2 FYNNEI, per germline. The CDR3 is 15 amino acids. Between the trimmed V and J ends, which lost 6 bases and 0 bases, there was a span of 12 bases. In DNA, the CDR3 is TGTGCCAGCAGGAGGACTATTGCCTCCTACAATGAGCAGTTCTTC. Its translation: CASRRTIASYNEQFF.

This chain joins TRBV5-4 and TRBJ2-6; D remains ambiguous. The V end was cut by 4 bases, the J end by 0 bases, with 14 bases between. The CDR3 covers 17 residues. Germline CDR1 SGHNT, CDR2 YYREEE (reference sequence). CDR3 amino acids: CASSVAPGSSGANVLTF. CDR3 coding DNA: TGTGCCAGCAGCGTGGCGCCCGGAAGCTCTGGGGCCAACGTCCTGACTTTC.

This clone was found a few times. The rearrangement links TRBV2 to TRBJ2-7, with 10 bases that match TRBD2. The V gene end was trimmed by 5 bases and the J gene end by 6 bases; junction bases not matched to a gene: 4. The V gene's germline CDR1 is SNHLY and CDR2 FYNNEI. The CDR3 totals 13 residues. Here the CDR3 DNA reads TGTGCCAGCAGTTCTAGCGGGAGACTCGAGCAGTACTTC. It yields the protein CASSSSGRLEQYF. Together with reference TRBV2 and TRBJ2-7, the CDR3 gives the full variable domain: EPEVTQTPSHQVTQMGQEVILRCVPISNHLYFYWYRQILGQKVEFLVSFYNNEISEKSEIFDDQFSVERPDGSNFTLKIRSTKLEDSAMYFCASSSSGRLEQYFGPGTRLTVT.

The J gene is TRBJ2-1, the V gene TRBV7-8, with D possibly being TRBD1 (6 bases). Germline CDR1 and CDR2: SGHVS and FQNEAQ. V lost 4 bases and J lost 0, with 10 bases in between. There are 15 residues in the CDR3. This chain's CDR3 is CASSSQGNSYNEQFF. In nucleotides, the CDR3 is TGTGCCAGCAGCTCACAGGGCAACTCCTACAATGAGCAGTTCTTC.

This clone was seen a handful of times. This chain links TRBV11-2 with TRBJ1-4; 7 bases map to TRBD1. This CDR3 comprises 14 residues. Germline lookup yields CDR1 SGHAT and CDR2 FQNNGV. Germline trimming cut 5 bases from V and 8 bases from J; bases unmatched to any gene: 8. The CDR3 DNA reads TGTGCCAGCAGCATCGACAGGGTGGGGGAAAAACTGTTTTTT. This gives the protein CASSIDRVGEKLFF.

This clone has a count of ten or more. The CDR3 region has the DNA TGTGCCAGCAGCTACGGTCGTTCCTACGAGCAGTACTTC. It encodes CASSYGRSYEQYF. The chain uses TRBV5-4 and TRBJ2-7; D ambiguous. Germline CDR1 and CDR2: SGHNT and YYREEE (reference sequence). The CDR3 consists of 13 residues. Trimming took off 3 bases at V and 1 base at J, with 8 bases between the two ends.

This clone was detected only once. The V and J genes are TRBV10-3 and TRBJ1-1; 10 nucleotides agree with TRBD1. Germline CDR1 ENHRY, CDR2 SYGVKD. CDR3 size: 16 residues. V lost 6 bases to trimming and J lost 4 bases; unmatched junction nucleotides: 11. DNA for the CDR3: TGTGCCATCAGCGGAGGAGGGACAGGGGTCGGCACTGAAGCTTTCTTT. This sequence encodes CAISGGGTGVGTEAFF.

This clone was seen a single time. This chain links TRBV18 with TRBJ2-7, with 7 bases identical to TRBD2. The trim removed 3 bases at V and 5 bases at J, leaving 7 bases unmatched. Germline values: CDR1 KGHSH, CDR2 LQKENI. This CDR3 region has 14 residues. The CDR3 loop is CASSPTGGDHEQYF. Written as DNA, the CDR3 is TGTGCCAGCTCACCTACTGGGGGGGACCACGAGCAGTACTTC.

The chain links TRBV4-2 to TRBJ1-5, with D unclear. This CDR3 is 15 amino acids long. Germline V gene lookup returns CDR1 LGHNA and CDR2 YNFKEQ. The V and J ends lost 0 bases and 0 bases respectively, with 6 bases between them. CDR3 sequence: CASSQDSYSNQPQHF. The CDR3 DNA follows: TGTGCCAGCAGCCAAGACAGCTATAGCAATCAGCCCCAGCATTTT.